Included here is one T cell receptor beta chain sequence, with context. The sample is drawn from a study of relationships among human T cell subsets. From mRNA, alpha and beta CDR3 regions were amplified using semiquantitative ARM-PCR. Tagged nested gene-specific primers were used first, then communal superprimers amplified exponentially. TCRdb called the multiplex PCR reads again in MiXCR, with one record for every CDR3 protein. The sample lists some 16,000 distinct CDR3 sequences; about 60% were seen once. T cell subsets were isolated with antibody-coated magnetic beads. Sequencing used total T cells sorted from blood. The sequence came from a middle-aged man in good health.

CDR3 residues: CASSLAPGLAGVGDTQYF. CDR3 sequence (DNA): TGTGCCAGCAGCTTGGCTCCGGGACTAGCGGGAGTCGGCGATACGCAGTATTTT. The rearrangement joins TRBV5-6 to TRBJ2-3; 14 bases line up with TRBD2. Unmatched junction bases numbered 9, after V lost 0 bases and J lost 6 bases. The CDR3 extends over 18 amino acids. Per germline, CDR1 SGHDT and CDR2 YYEEEE.